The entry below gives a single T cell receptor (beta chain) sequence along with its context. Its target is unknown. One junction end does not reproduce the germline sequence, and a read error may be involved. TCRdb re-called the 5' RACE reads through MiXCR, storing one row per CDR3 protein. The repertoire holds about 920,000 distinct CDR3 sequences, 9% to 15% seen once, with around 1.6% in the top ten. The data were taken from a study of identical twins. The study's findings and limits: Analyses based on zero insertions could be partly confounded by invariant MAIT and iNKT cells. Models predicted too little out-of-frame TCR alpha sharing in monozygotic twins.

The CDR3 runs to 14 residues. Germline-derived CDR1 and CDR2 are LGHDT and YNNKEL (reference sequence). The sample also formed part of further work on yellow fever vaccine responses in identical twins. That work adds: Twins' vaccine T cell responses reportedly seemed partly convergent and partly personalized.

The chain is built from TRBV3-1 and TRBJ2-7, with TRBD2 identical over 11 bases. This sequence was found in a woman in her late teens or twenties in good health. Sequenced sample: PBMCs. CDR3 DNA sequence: TGTGCCAGCAGCCAAGAAGGCCCGGGACTAGCGGCCTTTTTC. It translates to CASSQEGPGLAAFF.